The source of this T cell receptor beta chain is a study of blood T cell repertoires in COVID-19. At the level of the study: Specimens from acute and convalescent COVID-19 originated in the United States, Italy and Spain. Nucleic acid was either cDNA or gDNA, and it came from T cells, B-cell-depleted T cells, or PBMCs.

The length of the CDR3 is 12 residues. The germline V gene encodes CDR1 MNHNY and CDR2 SVGAGI (reference sequence). Trimming removed 6 bases from V and 3 bases from J; junction bases left unmatched: 1. Data came from immunoSEQ multiplex PCR; TCRdb stores just in-frame clones and leaves some out. This sample carries more than 110,000 clones, approximately 87% of them seen once, and the ten largest clones take over 35%. This TCR came from a human donor in a cohort sampled during active COVID-19. Sequenced sample: peripheral blood. V is TRBV6-6 and J is TRBJ2-5; 7 bases are shared with TRBD1. CDR3 sequence reads: CASSQGEETQYF. CDR3 coding DNA: TGTGCCAGCAGCCAGGGGGAAGAGACCCAGTACTTC.